Following are 32 T cell receptor beta chains from one sample sequenced in a study of shared clonotypes between healthy human individuals. Terminally differentiated effector memory CD45RA+ cells were left out of the naive CD8 fraction, which was CD45RO-negative and positively selected for CCR7. Repertoires were generated with immunoSEQ multiplex PCR, while TCRdb's copy carries only in-frame clones and drops some. There are 2 million to 2.5 million clones in the sample; approximately 94% occur only once, and under 2% lies in the top ten. Sequenced material: naive CD8+ T cells from PBMCs. The receptor set was obtained from a man aged 18 to 29 in good health. Some clones in this sample may be carry-over from other donors' samples.

The chain recombines TRBV28 with TRBJ1-3; D is unresolved. V lost 2 bases and J lost 11, with 7 bases in between. The length of the CDR3 is 11 residues. Per the germline V gene, CDR1 is MDHEN and CDR2 is SYDVKM. The CDR3 is CASSLTGPIYF. DNA of the CDR3: TGTGCCAGCAGTTTAACCGGTCCCATATATTTT.

For this clone: This sample also contains other DNA sequences that code for the same CDR3. V usage is TRBV7-9 and J usage is TRBJ2-7, with TRBD1 as a possible D gene (5 bases). Per germline, CDR1 SEHNR and CDR2 FQNEAQ (reference sequence). This CDR3 is built from 12 residues. V lost 8 bases to trimming and J lost 3 bases, with 11 bases between them. As DNA, the CDR3 is TGTGCCAGCGGACGCGACAGCTACGAGCAGTACTTC. Translation gives CASGRDSYEQYF.

This clone has a single count. The rearrangement joins TRBV7-3 to TRBJ2-3; 13 positions match TRBD2. Per germline, CDR1 SGHTA and CDR2 FQGTGA. The CDR3 covers 19 residues. The V segment lost 2 bases and the J segment 0 bases; nucleotides outside the gene matches: 8. The CDR3 bases are TGTGCCAGCAGCTTATATGGGACTAGCGGGATCCCAAGCACAGATACGCAGTATTTT. Translation gives CASSLYGTSGIPSTDTQYF. Complete variable domain (other parts from reference TRBV7-3 and TRBJ2-3): GAGVSQTPSNKVTEKGKYVELRCDPISGHTALYWYRQSLGQGPEFLIYFQGTGAADDSGLPNDRFFAVRPEGSVSTLKIQRTERGDSAVYLCASSLYGTSGIPSTDTQYFGPGTRLTVL.

With regard to this clone: The conserved phenylalanine or tryptophan normally closing the CDR3 is absent here, so this likely arose from a read error. V and J are TRBV27 and TRBJ1-5, with unresolved D. The CDR3 extends over 14 amino acids. The V gene lost 2 bases and the J gene lost 2 bases, with 7 bases spanning the gap. CDR1 and CDR2 (germline): MNHEY, SMNVEV (reference sequence). The CDR3 reads CASSLRQGNQPQHL. The CDR3 DNA reads as TGTGCCAGCAGTTTACGGCAGGGCAATCAGCCCCAGCATCTT.

This clone was recorded once. This chain joins TRBV27 and TRBJ2-3; the D gene is possibly TRBD2 (6 bases). This CDR3 spans 16 amino acids. The germline gives CDR1 MNHEY, CDR2 SMNVEV (reference sequence). V dropped 5 bases and J dropped 2 bases, with 17 bases sitting between them. As DNA, the CDR3 is TGTGCCAGCAGTCCTACTTGGGGGGAAGTCACAGATACGCAGTATTTT. The encoded protein is CASSPTWGEVTDTQYF.

The chain joins TRBV13 to TRBJ2-3; D could derive from TRBD1 or TRBD2 (5 bases each). In germline, CDR1 is PRHDT, CDR2 FYEKMQ (reference sequence). The CDR3 has 14 amino acids. Deletions cut 5 bases from V and 4 bases from J, with 13 bases between. Written as DNA, the CDR3 is TGTGCCAGCAGCGACCTAGGGACGGCAGATACGCAGTATTTT. Translating it yields CASSDLGTADTQYF.

This clone showed up just once. The chain couples TRBV6-1 to TRBJ1-1; the D is unclear. The germline V gene has CDR1 MNHNS and CDR2 SASEGT. The CDR3 consists of 12 residues. Trimming took 4 bases from V and 9 from J, leaving 12 bases between them. CDR3: CASSAHPLKAFF. For the CDR3, the DNA is TGTGCCAGCAGTGCGCACCCGCTGAAAGCTTTCTTT.

A remark on this clone: Other DNA sequences in the sample encode the same CDR3. The rearrangement uses TRBV9 and TRBJ2-7; D might be TRBD2 (6 bases). The CDR3 has 14 residues. The V gene lost 0 bases and the J gene lost 2 bases, with 9 bases spanning the gap. CDR1 and CDR2 (germline): SGDLS, YYNGEE. DNA for the CDR3: TGTGCCAGCAGCGTAGACGGGAGCACCTACGAGCAGTACTTC. Translating it yields CASSVDGSTYEQYF. Full variable domain (rest looked up from reference TRBV9 and TRBJ2-7): DSGVTQTPKHLITATGQRVTLRCSPRSGDLSVYWYQQSLDQGLQFLIQYYNGEERAKGNILERFSAQQFPDLHSELNLSSLELGDSALYFCASSVDGSTYEQYFGPGTRLTVT.

Comments on this clone: Other DNA sequences within the sample encode an identical CDR3. This rearrangement joins TRBV7-9 to TRBJ2-1, with 10 bases lining up with TRBD2. The CDR3 spans 15 residues. V trimming: 1 base; J trimming: 4 bases; junction bases outside the gene matches: 1. The germline V gene has CDR1 SEHNR and CDR2 FQNEAQ (reference sequence). CDR3 sequence: CASSLGTSGYNEQFF. The CDR3 region has the DNA TGTGCCAGCAGCTTAGGGACTAGCGGTTACAATGAGCAGTTCTTC.

The CDR3 protein is CASSYTEGGYEQYF. In DNA form, the CDR3 reads TGTGCCAGCAGTTATACGGAGGGGGGGTACGAGCAGTACTTC. The V gene is TRBV6-5, the J gene TRBJ2-7; tentatively, D is TRBD2 (7 bases). V lost 3 bases, J lost 4 bases, and 13 bases lay in between. This CDR3 is built from 14 residues. Per germline, CDR1 MNHEY and CDR2 SVGAGI.

V gene TRBV6-1 combines with J gene TRBJ1-5; a possible D gene is TRBD1 (5 bases). The germline V gene has CDR1 MNHNS and CDR2 SASEGT. The CDR3 is 16 residues long. Trimming took off 2 bases at V and 7 bases at J, with 18 bases between the two ends. CDR3 in amino acids: CASSEMFEGPVQPQHF. CDR3 DNA sequence: TGTGCCAGCAGTGAAATGTTTGAGGGACCGGTCCAGCCCCAGCATTTT.

The J gene is TRBJ1-2, the V gene TRBV7-2; 7 bases agree with TRBD1. The CDR3 length is 15 residues. The J segment lost 7 bases and the V segment lost 4 bases, leaving 12 bases of the junction unmatched. In germline, CDR1 is SGHTA, CDR2 FQGNSA. CDR3 protein: CASSSQGSPYTGYTF. The CDR3, as DNA: TGTGCCAGCAGCTCACAGGGGTCCCCCTATACTGGCTACACCTTC.

This clone was observed once. V is TRBV5-6 and J is TRBJ1-1; D is possibly TRBD1 (5 bases). The CDR3 is 14 amino acids. Per the germline V gene, CDR1 is SGHDT and CDR2 is YYEEEE. V was clipped by 2 bases and J by 7 bases, with 15 bases between them. The CDR3 DNA reads as TGTGCCAGCAGCTTCGAAGCGGGGCAGGTTGAAGCTTTCTTT. Amino acid sequence: CASSFEAGQVEAFF. Drawing the rest from reference TRBV5-6 and TRBJ1-1, the complete variable domain is DAGVTQSPTHLIKTRGQQVTLRCSPKSGHDTVSWYQQALGQGPQFIFQYYEEEERQRGNFPDRFSGHQFPNYSSELNVNALLLGDSALYLCASSFEAGQVEAFFGQGTRLTVV.

The chain uses TRBV11-2 and TRBJ1-3; 8 bases fit TRBD1. V lost 5 bases to trimming and J lost 0 bases; unmatched junction nucleotides: 6. CDR3 size: 16 residues. CDR1 and CDR2 from the germline V gene are SGHAT and FQNNGV. CDR3 amino acids: CASSPRTGTSGNTIYF. The DNA for the CDR3 is TGTGCCAGCAGCCCCCGGACAGGGACCTCTGGAAACACCATATATTTT. Combining the CDR3 with reference TRBV11-2 and TRBJ1-3 gives the whole variable domain EAGVAQSPRYKIIEKRQSVAFWCNPISGHATLYWYQQILGQGPKLLIQFQNNGVVDDSQLPKDRFSAERLKGVDSTLKIQPAKLEDSAVYLCASSPRTGTSGNTIYFGEGSWLTVV.

The CDR3 DNA follows: TGTGCCAGCACCAACCGGCGGCGGGGCTACGAGCAGTACTTC. Encoded protein: CASTNRRRGYEQYF. The chain employs TRBV28 and TRBJ2-7; maybe TRBD2 (6 bases). Germline V gene sequence: CDR1 MDHEN, CDR2 SYDVKM. Trimming shortened V by 7 bases and J by 3 bases, and 16 bases separated the two germline ends. The length of the CDR3 is 14 residues. Drawing the rest from reference TRBV28 and TRBJ2-7, the complete variable domain is DVKVTQSSRYLVKRTGEKVFLECVQDMDHENMFWYRQDPGLGLRLIYFSYDVKMKEKGDIPEGYSVSREKKERFSLILESASTNQTSMYLCASTNRRRGYEQYFGPGTRLTVT.

As for this clone: The same CDR3 also results from other DNA sequences found in this sample. The V and J genes are TRBV9 and TRBJ2-1; no reliable D call. Germline loops: CDR1 SGDLS, CDR2 YYNGEE. Trimming pared 0 bases from V and 4 bases from J, leaving 11 bases between. The CDR3 length is 15 residues. The chain's CDR3 is CASSVAYGSYNEQFF. The CDR3, as DNA: TGTGCCAGCAGCGTAGCTTACGGGTCTTACAATGAGCAGTTCTTC.

The chain links TRBV4-1 to TRBJ1-2; maybe TRBD1 (6 bases). This CDR3 has 15 amino acids. CDR1 is MGHRA, CDR2 YSYEKL, per germline. The ends were cut back, 3 bases at V and 0 bases at J, with 11 bases in the middle. CDR3 bases: TGCGCCAGCAGCCAGAGGGACACCCCTAACTATGGCTACACCTTC. This sequence encodes CASSQRDTPNYGYTF.

This chain connects TRBV11-3 to TRBJ2-2; 8 bases are a match to TRBD1. The V and J ends lost 3 bases and 6 bases, in that order; junction bases with no gene match: 6. Germline V lookup: CDR1 SGHNT, CDR2 YENEEA. This CDR3 contains 15 residues. CDR3 DNA sequence: TGTGCCAGCAGCTTCAGGTCAGGGGGCTCCGGGGAGCTGTTTTTT. Translated, it gives CASSFRSGGSGELFF.

The V gene is TRBV27, the J gene TRBJ2-3; 10 bases align to TRBD2. The CDR3 spans 17 residues. CDR1 is MNHEY, CDR2 SMNVEV, per germline (reference sequence). The V segment lost 5 bases and the J segment 5 bases; nucleotides outside the gene matches: 13. As DNA, the CDR3 is TGTGCCAGCAGTACCCCCGGGACTAGCGCCTCAGGAGATACGCAGTATTTT. Its translation: CASSTPGTSASGDTQYF.

The chain is built from TRBV7-9 and TRBJ2-2; D gene uncertain. V was pared by 5 bases and J by 6 bases, with 13 bases between. The germline CDR1 and CDR2 sequences are SEHNR and FQNEAQ (reference sequence). CDR3 length: 14 amino acids. CDR3 protein: CASSNSLGSGELFF. The CDR3 region has the DNA TGTGCCAGCAGCAACAGTCTAGGGTCCGGGGAGCTGTTTTTT.

The chain links TRBV18 to TRBJ2-1, with D tentatively TRBD2 (5 bases). Germline lookup yields CDR1 KGHSH and CDR2 LQKENI. The CDR3 runs to 13 residues. Trimming left V 2 bases short and J 8 bases short, with 10 bases between. The CDR3 sequence is CASSPGGWYEQFF. CDR3 bases: TGTGCCAGCTCACCAGGCGGGTGGTATGAGCAGTTCTTC.

The chain joins TRBV9 to TRBJ1-2; perhaps TRBD1 as D (5 bases). The V end lost 4 bases, the J end lost 5 bases, and 18 bases lay between the germline ends. The V gene's germline CDR1 is SGDLS and CDR2 YYNGEE. CDR3 size: 15 residues. The CDR3: CASSPRGGTWYGYTF. Here the CDR3 DNA reads TGTGCCAGCAGCCCTCGGGGGGGTACCTGGTATGGCTACACCTTC.

This chain uses TRBV12-1 with TRBJ2-1; no DNA check was done on the table's D call, TRBD1. TRBV12-1 is labeled a pseudogene. This CDR3 has 17 residues. CDR3 sequence reads: CASSFGWVEGAGDEQFF. The CDR3, as DNA: TGTGCCAGCAGCTTCGGGTGGGTTGAGGGGGCAGGCGATGAGCAGTTCTTC.

This chain connects TRBV9 to TRBJ2-7; D tentatively fits TRBD1 or TRBD2 (5 bases each). Germline lookup yields CDR1 SGDLS and CDR2 YYNGEE. V shed 0 bases and J shed 6 bases, with 16 bases lying between them. The CDR3 spans 15 residues. The CDR3 DNA reads as TGTGCCAGCAGCGTAGAGGGGACCCAAAGGAGCGAGCAGTACTTC. Its protein product is CASSVEGTQRSEQYF.

V gene TRBV27 combines with J gene TRBJ2-7; either TRBD1 or TRBD2 may supply D (5 bases each). Germline CDR1 MNHEY, CDR2 SMNVEV (reference sequence). CDR3 length equals 18 residues. V was pared by 6 bases and J by 5 bases, with 29 bases between. The CDR3 DNA follows: TGTGCCAGCAGCCCCACACCACCTCAGGGAGAGAAGTTCCACGAGCAGTACTTC. This encodes CASSPTPPQGEKFHEQYF.

The rearrangement uses TRBV7-2 and TRBJ1-4, with D perhaps TRBD1 (6 bases). The CDR3 extends over 15 amino acids. Germline values: CDR1 SGHTA, CDR2 FQGNSA. V lost 5 bases to trimming and J lost 6 bases, with 16 bases between them. The CDR3 sequence: CASSSPRGAYEKLFF. DNA of the CDR3: TGTGCCAGCAGCAGCCCGCGGGGGGCCTATGAAAAACTGTTTTTT.

The chain combines TRBV9 with TRBJ2-1; D is uncertain. Germline CDR1 SGDLS, CDR2 YYNGEE. CDR3 size: 15 residues. V lost 1 base and J lost 4, with 12 bases in between. The CDR3 sequence: CASSVQHVKYNEQFF. The CDR3 nucleotides read TGTGCCAGCAGCGTACAACACGTTAAGTACAATGAGCAGTTCTTC.

CDR3 DNA sequence: TGTGCCAGCAGGCCCTGGGGTGGGGAGCTGTTTTTT. Amino acids: CASRPWGGELFF. This rearrangement joins TRBV27 to TRBJ2-2; D remains unclear. V was pared by 6 bases and J by 8 bases, with 10 bases between. CDR3 size: 12 residues. Germline V gene lookup returns CDR1 MNHEY and CDR2 SMNVEV (reference sequence).

The rearrangement joins TRBV30 to TRBJ2-7; possible D gene TRBD1, 6 bases. The germline V gene has CDR1 GTSNPN and CDR2 SVGIG (reference sequence). The CDR3 has 17 residues. Deletions cut 0 bases from V and 2 bases from J, with 20 bases between. CDR3 nucleotides: TGTGCCTGGAGTGTGGGGAGTTGGGACAAGATGACCTACGAGCAGTACTTC. It encodes CAWSVGSWDKMTYEQYF.

This clone was observed once. This chain joins TRBV29-1 and TRBJ2-2; 7 nucleotides match TRBD1. CDR3 length: 13 amino acids. Germline loops: CDR1 SQVTM, CDR2 ANQGSEA. V gave up 5 bases and J gave up 4 bases; unmatched junction bases: 4. The CDR3 DNA is TGCAGCGTTAGACAGGGTGGCACCGGGGAGCTGTTTTTT. This codes for CSVRQGGTGELFF.

This rearrangement joins TRBV7-2 to TRBJ2-6, with D possibly being TRBD1 or TRBD2 (5 bases each). The V gene lost 4 bases and the J gene lost 2 bases, with 12 bases spanning the gap. The CDR3 spans 16 residues. Germline lookup yields CDR1 SGHTA and CDR2 FQGNSA. The CDR3 coding sequence is TGTGCCAGCAGCTCCCGGGACCCCCCTGGGGCCAACGTCCTGACTTTC. Its protein is CASSSRDPPGANVLTF.

On this clone: Other nucleotide sequences from this sample produce the same CDR3. The CDR3 DNA reads as TGTGCCAGCTCACCCGGGGCAACCTACGAGCAGTACTTC. Protein product: CASSPGATYEQYF. J is TRBJ2-7 and V is TRBV18, with D perhaps assigned TRBD1 or TRBD2 (5 bases each). In germline, CDR1 is KGHSH, CDR2 LQKENI. The ends were cut back, 3 bases at V and 2 bases at J, with 8 bases in the middle. CDR3 length equals 13 residues.